This TCR beta chain was profiled in a study of tumour-infiltrating T cells in Burkitt lymphoma. Looking at the study overall: Survival, overall and progression-free, tracked with productive clonality.

The table lists this clone with a count of one. Looked up from germline, CDR1 is MNHEY and CDR2 is SVGAGI. The CDR3 totals 13 residues. V dropped 5 bases and J dropped 5; count of bases not matched to a gene: 3. This table comes from immunoSEQ multiplex PCR, and its TCRdb copy is limited to in-frame clones, with some not included. The sample consists of about 50,000 clones, less than 35% of them appearing once. The specimen was tumor tissue. This sequence joins TRBV6-5 and TRBJ1-5, with 7 nucleotides matching TRBD1. This sequence was found in a human donor with Burkitt lymphoma. DNA for the CDR3: TGTGCCAGCAGTGACAGGGAATATCAGCCCCAGCATTTT. This sequence encodes CASSDREYQPQHF.